This T cell receptor (beta chain) was profiled in a study of radiation and T cells in renal cell carcinoma. The protocol was immunoSEQ multiplex PCR, while the TCRdb copy is restricted to in-frame clones and leaves out a portion. This table has 130,000 or so clones, 88% appearing once. Germline-derived CDR1 and CDR2 are SGHRS and YFSETQ. V was shortened by 0 bases and J by 0 bases, with 12 bases between the two germline ends. The CDR3 totals 16 residues. Time point of the sample: baseline pretreatment blood. Treatment meaning: 15 Gy SBRT to primary tumor, nephrectomy 4 weeks later. This chain joins TRBV5-1 and TRBJ1-1, with D perhaps matching TRBD1 (6 bases). This clonotype was obtained from a woman in her fifties or sixties with renal cell carcinoma. The sequences come from blood, collected from a patient whose treatment included radiotherapy and nephrectomy. CDR3 residues: CASSLEGGTMNTEAFF. The CDR3 DNA is TGCGCCAGCAGCTTGGAGGGGGGTACTATGAACACTGAAGCTTTCTTT.